This entry describes one T cell receptor beta chain. Antigen unknown. The germline gives CDR1 MNHEY, CDR2 SVGAGI. This CDR3 is 16 amino acids long. The sample belongs to a study of CXCR3-negative and CXCR3-positive naive CD8 T cells. General observations from the study: Surface CD5 matched across naive subsets, and TRB CDR3 properties served to infer TCR strength. Naive CXCR3-positive and CXCR3-negative cells shared TRBV-TRBJ usage; memory cells diverged.

Per CD8+ T cell subset, triplicate sorts of 300,000 or so cells each were done. Among CD8+ T cells, naive ones were CD45RO-CCR7+CD27+CD95-. UMI-labeled 5' RACE yielded the TRB cDNA libraries. TCRdb re-called the 5' RACE reads and catalogs CDR3 proteins one per entry, DNA excluded. This repertoire includes 100,000 to 150,000 distinct CDR3 sequences. V and J are TRBV6-5 and TRBJ2-1; TCRdb lists TRBD1, though no DNA is available to test this call. The sequenced sample was naive CXCR3- CD8+ T cells from blood. Subset defined: CD45RO-CCR7+CD27+CD95- naive CD8+ T cells lacking CXCR3 (TNR3-). The sequence came from a human donor in good health. Some clones in this sample may be carry-over from other donors' samples. This chain's CDR3 is CASSYAPGSRSNEQFF.